These T cell receptor beta chains were read from a single sample in a study of T-cell memory formation after mild COVID-19. A single record per CDR3 protein comes from TCRdb applying MiXCR to the 5' RACE reads. Altogether about 190,000 distinct CDR3 sequences are present, roughly 18% being singletons, with the ten largest covering 2.4%. The specimen was PBMCs or a T cell subset sorted from them (not recorded which). Receptors originate from an adult woman who had mild COVID-19 (a few samples of this study predate the infection). Cell type and time point are not known. The CDR3 runs from the conserved cysteine through the conserved F or W. Only part of the rows carry a size: once, few, many, or a class if the clone is expanded.

>few|TRBV7-2|15
CASSSDRGGYNEQFF
>many|TRBV11-2|12
CASSLRLYEQYF
>NA|TRBV12-3/TRBV12-4|15
CASSYRRTGQETQYF
>NA|TRBV6-6|15
CASREGGHINYGYTF
>few|TRBV6-5|15
CASSYGGKSFPELFF
>NA|TRBV9|16
CASSKLGGRDAGELFF
>NA|TRBV7-2|13
CASSRARLNEQFF
>few|TRBV12-5|17
CASGSLTGRAGANVLTF
>few|TRBV20-1|13
CSALRPGGTEAFF
>few|TRBV18|14
CASSLSPGNTEAFF
>few|TRBV20-1|14
CSATQTTGVYGYTF
>few|TRBV5-7|16
CASSSGWRGSGNTIYF
>few|TRBV5-1|14
CASSGTGAPETQYF
>few|TRBV9|18
CASSQTSGRPTRTDTQYF
>NA|TRBV7-2|14
CASSLTRKNTEAFF
>few|TRBV15|14
CATSRAGPNYEQYF
>few|TRBV5-6|18
CASSSLTGGKGLSTEAFF
>NA|TRBV5-4|13
CASSAQGTETQYF
>NA|TRBV5-5|13
CASSPDSDTEAFF
>NA|TRBV5-1|17
CASSLVTGGAGANVLTF
>NA|TRBV20-1|15
CSAPGTAVAKNIQYF
>NA|TRBV15|15
CATSRGQGYNSPLHF
>few|TRBV6-5|15
CASSYGWYRAYEQYF
>few|TRBV5-1|14
CASSPRPDAAEQFF
>few|TRBV3-1|14
CASSQEIYSYEQYF
>few|TRBV6-5|16
CASSYSGKGPRETQYF
>NA|TRBV20-1|14
CSARSGSSGNTIYF
>NA|TRBV10-3|13
CAISTATNYGYTF
>few|TRBV12-3/TRBV12-4|16
CASSLAGTGAGNTIYF
>few|TRBV3-1|14
CASSQAGQLYGYTF
>NA|TRBV4-3|18
CASSQDLRVLSGANVLTF
>few|TRBV7-9|15
CASSPEVTGNEKLFF
>NA|TRBV3-1|12
CASSQFYNEQFF
>few|TRBV5-1|15
CASSRTGVRDQPQHF
>few|TRBV20-1|12
CSARDPLYEQYF
>few|TRBV7-8|15
CASSPQGAAPMPQHF
>few|TRBV18|16
CASSQQGLGMNTEAFF
>NA|TRBV18|16
CASSPSGLAVQETQYF
>NA|TRBV28|15
CASSLGGMAKNIQYF
>many|TRBV5-1|15
CASSPRVDGENIQYF
>NA|TRBV12-3/TRBV12-4|15
CASSFGDRDTGELFF
>few|TRBV6-5|17
CASSYSVFGTNTGELFF
>NA|TRBV18|15
CASSPRDRGQETQYF
>few|TRBV20-1|16
CSARDSGRGRDQPQHF
>NA|TRBV24-1|15
CATHFSGTSGPTQYF
>few|TRBV24-1|13
CATWDRGSYEQYF
>few|TRBV11-1|16
CASSFSGLAGYNEQFF
>NA|TRBV20-1|11
CSARGTQPQHF
>NA|TRBV10-3|13
CAIGHGNTGELFF
>NA|TRBV12-3/TRBV12-4|16
CASSFSSGAAKNIQYF
>few|TRBV6-2/TRBV6-3|15
CASSYHGLPKETQYF
>NA|TRBV4-2|15
CASSYPGLAVNEQFF
>NA|TRBV29-1|13
CSVVRAGRNTQYF
>few|TRBV18|12
CASSRRTASQYF
>few|TRBV2|13
CASSDLARGTQYF
>few|TRBV15|12
CATTTGATEAFF
>few|TRBV5-1|12
CASSLIGAEAFF